The 16 T cell receptor beta chains below come from one sample, sequenced in a study of cytomegalovirus exposure and HLA in healthy donors. PCR amplification relied on 60 Vbeta primers (plus 13 Jbeta primers). The assay was immunoSEQ multiplex PCR, and TCRdb's table has in-frame clones only and misses some. This sample has under 200,000 clones; 70% to 80% occur once, and the top ten carry 8.5% to 10%. The sample consisted of PBMCs. The source is a man between 18 and 35 years old in good health and CMV-seropositive.

This clone was observed once. This CDR3 is CASSQERQEETQYF. In DNA, the CDR3 is TGCGCCAGCAGCCAAGAGAGACAGGAAGAGACCCAGTACTTC. This chain joins TRBV4-1 and TRBJ2-5; TRBD1 might be the D (6 bases). The germline V gene has CDR1 MGHRA and CDR2 YSYEKL. The CDR3 loop spans 14 amino acids. Trimming stripped 0 bases from V and 3 bases from J, with 8 bases between.

The chain recombines TRBV6-1 with TRBJ1-1; TRBD1 matches at 7 bases. The V segment lost 7 bases and the J segment 3 bases; nucleotides outside the gene matches: 5. This CDR3 contains 13 residues. Per germline, CDR1 MNHNS and CDR2 SASEGT. For the CDR3, the DNA is TGTGCCAGCACTGGGACAGTAGACACTGAAGCTTTCTTT. Amino acids: CASTGTVDTEAFF.

The chain recombines TRBV9 with TRBJ2-1; the D gene is possibly TRBD1 (5 bases). V lost 0 bases to trimming and J lost 0 bases, with 7 bases between them. The CDR3 runs to 15 residues. CDR1 is SGDLS and CDR2 is YYNGEE in the germline V gene. In DNA form, the CDR3 reads TGTGCCAGCAGCGTAGAAGACAGCTCCTACAATGAGCAGTTCTTC. This translates into CASSVEDSSYNEQFF.

V is TRBV2 and J is TRBJ2-2, with 10 bases fitting TRBD2. The CDR3 covers 15 residues. Germline trimming cut 5 bases from V and 5 bases from J; bases unmatched to any gene: 5. Germline CDR1 reads SNHLY; CDR2 reads FYNNEI. The CDR3 spells CASSRLAGETGELFF. As DNA, the CDR3 is TGTGCCAGCAGTAGGCTAGCGGGAGAAACCGGGGAGCTGTTTTTT.

This chain uses TRBV10-3 with TRBJ1-5; 9 bases line up with TRBD1. Germline V gives CDR1 ENHRY, CDR2 SYGVKD. J lost 4 bases, V lost 6 bases, and 4 bases had no gene match. The CDR3 loop spans 14 amino acids. DNA of the CDR3: TGTGCCATCAGCTCACAGGGGGCGAATCAGCCCCAGCATTTT. This sequence encodes CAISSQGANQPQHF.

This chain uses TRBV19 with TRBJ1-5, with D possibly TRBD1 on 6 matching bases. CDR3 length equals 13 residues. CDR1 is LNHDA and CDR2 is SQIVND in the germline V gene (reference sequence). The V end lost 7 bases, the J end lost 7 bases, and 14 bases lay between the germline ends. The CDR3 sequence is CASMRGAAQPQHF. The CDR3 DNA reads TGTGCCAGTATGCGGGGGGCGGCACAGCCCCAGCATTTT.

This clone was detected a few times. V gene TRBV7-2 combines with J gene TRBJ2-7; tentatively, D is TRBD2 (5 bases). The CDR3 has 14 amino acids. Germline V gene lookup returns CDR1 SGHTA and CDR2 FQGNSA. V lost 5 bases and J lost 3, with 14 bases in between. The DNA of the CDR3 is TGTGCCAGCAGCCATGGGCTAGCAGACTACGAGCAGTACTTC. Amino acids: CASSHGLADYEQYF.

The gene calls are TRBV19 and TRBJ1-5; 8 bases match TRBD1. The CDR3 extends over 17 amino acids. The J segment lost 3 bases and the V segment lost 0 bases, leaving 7 bases of the junction unmatched. CDR1 is LNHDA, CDR2 SQIVND, per germline (reference sequence). In nucleotides, the CDR3 is TGTGCCAGTAGTATAGATCTTAGACAGGGGCTCAATCAGCCCCAGCATTTT. Residues: CASSIDLRQGLNQPQHF.

V is TRBV11-3 and J is TRBJ2-1; D not certain. The V gene's germline CDR1 is SGHNT and CDR2 YENEEA. With 1 base removed from V and 6 bases from J, the gap between germline ends came to 7 bases. The CDR3 spans 13 residues. The DNA for the CDR3 is TGTGCCAGCAGCTTAGGAGGCATCAATGAGCAGTTCTTC. This codes for CASSLGGINEQFF.

This chain uses TRBV6-6 with TRBJ2-1, with 7 bases matching TRBD1. Germline CDR1 and CDR2: MNHNY and SVGAGI (reference sequence). The CDR3 runs 16 residues. The V and J ends lost 0 bases and 4 bases, in that order; junction bases with no gene match: 6. CDR3 residues: CASSYSITGAYNEQFF. The CDR3 DNA follows: TGTGCCAGCAGTTACTCGATTACAGGGGCGTACAATGAGCAGTTCTTC.

The chain couples TRBV9 to TRBJ1-6; 7 bases line up with TRBD1. CDR1 and CDR2 (germline): SGDLS, YYNGEE. This CDR3 has 15 residues. Trimming took 4 bases from V and 7 from J; bases not matched to a gene: 8. The CDR3 is CASSQGGSRNSPLHF. The CDR3 region has the DNA TGTGCCAGCAGCCAGGGGGGTTCGAGGAATTCACCCCTCCACTTT. Looking up the rest from reference TRBV9 and TRBJ1-6 gives the full variable domain: DSGVTQTPKHLITATGQRVTLRCSPRSGDLSVYWYQQSLDQGLQFLIQYYNGEERAKGNILERFSAQQFPDLHSELNLSSLELGDSALYFCASSQGGSRNSPLHFGNGTRLTVT.

CDR3 residues: CASGIRAGGRDTQYF. The CDR3 DNA reads TGTGCCAGCGGGATAAGAGCGGGGGGACGGGATACGCAGTATTTT. V gene TRBV6-4 combines with J gene TRBJ2-3; 9 nucleotides agree with TRBD2. The CDR3 spans 15 residues. Germline assignment: CDR1 MRHNA and CDR2 SNTAGT. Trimming removed 8 bases from V and 6 bases from J; junction bases left unmatched: 12.

This sequence joins TRBV4-3 and TRBJ1-6; D not resolved. CDR3 length: 15 residues. The germline V gene has CDR1 LGHNA and CDR2 YSLEER. Trimming pared 0 bases from V and 7 bases from J, leaving 10 bases between. The CDR3 is CASSQDFGRNSPLHF. The CDR3 bases are TGCGCCAGCAGCCAAGATTTTGGGAGGAATTCACCCCTCCACTTT.

The chain recombines TRBV13 with TRBJ1-2; possible D gene TRBD1, 5 bases. The length of the CDR3 is 16 residues. Per germline, CDR1 PRHDT and CDR2 FYEKMQ (reference sequence). V gave up 0 bases and J gave up 1 base, with 12 bases separating them. CDR3: CASSLGIWGGNYGYTF. CDR3 DNA: TGTGCCAGCAGCTTAGGTATCTGGGGGGGTAACTATGGCTACACCTTC.

This clone was observed a single time. The chain links TRBV5-4 to TRBJ1-2, with a tentative D call TRBD1 (6 bases). There are 15 residues in the CDR3. The germline V gene encodes CDR1 SGHNT and CDR2 YYREEE (reference sequence). With 5 bases removed from V and 8 bases from J, the gap between germline ends came to 22 bases. CDR3 coding DNA: TGTGCCAGCAGGTTAGACAGGCCCCTCCTAGGAGGCTACACCTTC. As protein: CASRLDRPLLGGYTF.

This clone was detected a few times. The rearrangement links TRBV2 to TRBJ2-7; TRBD1 matches 10 bases. The trim removed 6 bases at V and 5 bases at J, leaving 10 bases unmatched. The germline CDR1 and CDR2 sequences are SNHLY and FYNNEI. This CDR3 region has 15 residues. CDR3 region: CASSLSGTGADEQYF. CDR3 coding DNA: TGTGCCAGCAGCCTTTCCGGGACAGGGGCGGACGAGCAGTACTTC.